What follows are 32 T cell receptor beta chains derived from one specimen sequenced in a study of blood T cell repertoires in COVID-19. Sequenced by immunoSEQ multiplex PCR; TCRdb stores in-frame clones only, minus some. The data show 410,000 or so clones, with roughly 85% seen just once and roughly 1.4% held by the top ten. The specimen was peripheral blood. The receptors shown here come from a woman aged 25 to 39 with active or convalescent COVID-19.

CDR3 bases: TGTGCCAGCAGCCAAGCTCCCTCGAGCACAGTAGACTATGGCTACACCTTC. It yields the protein CASSQAPSSTVDYGYTF. The chain couples TRBV3-1 (or the pseudogene TRBV3-2) to TRBJ1-2; D is ambiguous. This CDR3 spans 17 amino acids. Between the trimmed V and J ends, which lost 1 base and 3 bases, there was a span of 18 bases. Per germline, CDR1 LGHDT and CDR2 YNNKEL (reference sequence).

The chain links TRBV25-1 to TRBJ2-1; 12 bases agree with TRBD2. Trimming at V came to 3 bases and at J to 9 bases, leaving 9 bases not matched to a gene. In germline, CDR1 is MGHDK, CDR2 SYGVNS. The CDR3 has 16 amino acids. CDR3 nucleotide sequence: TGTGCCAGCAGTGATAACAGACTAGCGGGGGCAGGTGAGCAGTTCTTC. Residues: CASSDNRLAGAGEQFF.

J is TRBJ2-2 and V is TRBV7-8; no clear D gene. Trimming pared 5 bases from V and 8 bases from J, leaving 18 bases between. The CDR3 consists of 15 residues. The V gene's germline CDR1 is SGHVS and CDR2 FQNEAQ. In DNA, the CDR3 is TGTGCCAGCAGCGTAGGAACAAACGCGACAGGGGAGCTGTTTTTT. Translated: CASSVGTNATGELFF.

V is TRBV11-2 and J is TRBJ2-6, with a tentative D call TRBD2 (6 bases). The CDR3 is 17 amino acids. Germline CDR1 and CDR2: SGHAT and FQNNGV. V was clipped by 0 bases and J by 2 bases, with 11 bases between them. Written as DNA, the CDR3 is TGTGCCAGCAGCTTAGATGTTACGGGGGCTGGGGCCAACGTCCTGACTTTC. Protein product: CASSLDVTGAGANVLTF.

The J gene is TRBJ1-1, the V gene TRBV11-2; a possible D gene is TRBD1 (5 bases). V was cut by 7 bases and J by 5 bases, with 20 bases left in between. The CDR3 is made up of 15 amino acids. CDR1 and CDR2 from the germline V gene are SGHAT and FQNNGV. Here the CDR3 reads CASISLGGGRTEAFF. The CDR3 nucleotides are TGTGCCAGCATCTCGTTGGGGGGAGGCAGGACTGAAGCTTTCTTT.

The rearrangement uses TRBV7-2 and TRBJ1-2, with a tentative D call TRBD1 (6 bases). V was cut by 1 base and J by 4 bases, with 10 bases left in between. CDR1 SGHTA and CDR2 FQGNSA come from the germline V gene. The CDR3 covers 14 residues. The CDR3 DNA sequence: TGTGCCAGCAGCTTAGGACAGGATAGCTATGGCTACACCTTC. It is translated as CASSLGQDSYGYTF.

The V and J genes are TRBV6-1 and TRBJ1-4; D is ambiguous. CDR1 and CDR2 from the germline V gene are MNHNS and SASEGT. The CDR3 has 15 residues. Between the trimmed V and J ends, which lost 3 bases and 0 bases, there was a span of 8 bases. CDR3 loop: CASSDKPATNEKLFF. The CDR3 nucleotides read TGTGCCAGCAGTGACAAACCGGCAACTAATGAAAAACTGTTTTTT.

V usage is TRBV10-3 and J usage is TRBJ2-3, with TRBD2 matching over 10 bases. CDR3 length equals 16 residues. The germline V gene has CDR1 ENHRY and CDR2 SYGVKD. Trimming cost V 0 bases and J 7 bases; bases outside gene matches: 7. Here the CDR3 DNA reads TGTGCCATCAGTGAGTCTGGAGCGGGGGGGCAAAATACGCAGTATTTT. It specifies CAISESGAGGQNTQYF.

The gene calls are TRBV13 and TRBJ1-1; 9 bases are a match to TRBD1. The CDR3 is 15 residues long. Germline lookup yields CDR1 PRHDT and CDR2 FYEKMQ (reference sequence). V lost 5 bases and J lost 6; bases outside the gene matches: 10. CDR3 protein: CASSLNRGPLAEAFF. CDR3 DNA: TGTGCCAGCAGCCTCAACAGGGGGCCCCTGGCTGAAGCTTTCTTT.

The chain recombines TRBV29-1 with TRBJ2-1; 12 nucleotides align to TRBD2. The germline CDR1 and CDR2 sequences are SQVTM and ANQGSEA. The V segment lost 7 bases and the J segment 15 bases; nucleotides outside the gene matches: 13. This CDR3 is 13 amino acids long. For the CDR3, the DNA is TGCAGCGGCCGACTAGCGGGAGATGTTCTTTTGTTCTTC. Protein product: CSGRLAGDVLLFF.

The chain recombines TRBV19 with TRBJ2-1; 9 bases line up with TRBD1. Per the germline V gene, CDR1 is LNHDA and CDR2 is SQIVND (reference sequence). Trimming at V came to 11 bases and at J to 6 bases, leaving 11 bases not matched to a gene. The CDR3 totals 14 residues. CDR3 sequence: CAVRRDRAFNEQFF. The CDR3 bases are TGTGCCGTCCGTCGGGACAGGGCGTTCAATGAGCAGTTCTTC.

The CDR3 DNA reads TGTGCCAGCAGTCAAGTCTCGGGACACACTAATGAAAAACTGTTTTTT. Translating gives CASSQVSGHTNEKLFF. The rearrangement links TRBV7-8 to TRBJ1-4; D is possibly TRBD1 (6 bases). Trimming took 6 bases from V and 2 from J, leaving 16 bases between them. The CDR3 covers 16 residues. The germline gives CDR1 SGHVS, CDR2 FQNEAQ.

This sequence joins TRBV7-9 and TRBJ2-6; 7 nucleotides line up with TRBD1. Germline V gene data show CDR1 as SEHNR and CDR2 as FQNEAQ (reference sequence). Unmatched junction bases numbered 7, after V lost 5 bases and J lost 0 bases. The CDR3 sequence is 17 residues long. The CDR3 DNA follows: TGTGCCAGCAGCATAGGGGACAGTATCTCTGGGGCCAACGTCCTGACTTTC. Its protein product is CASSIGDSISGANVLTF.

V is TRBV29-1 and J is TRBJ1-2, with TRBD1 matching over 8 bases. V shed 3 bases, J shed 2 bases, and the junction held 5 bases outside the gene matches. The CDR3 has 14 residues. Germline V CDR1 and CDR2: SQVTM, ANQGSEA. The CDR3 is CSVDPRGLNYGYTF. The CDR3 DNA is TGCAGCGTTGACCCCAGGGGGCTAAACTATGGCTACACCTTC.

The CDR3 reads CASRGESAQYF. CDR3 nucleotide sequence: TGCGCCAGCAGAGGGGAATCTGCGCAGTATTTT. J is TRBJ2-3 and V is TRBV5-1; possible D gene TRBD1, 5 bases. CDR1 is SGHRS and CDR2 is YFSETQ in the germline V gene. V lost 5 bases, J lost 10 bases, and 11 bases lay in between. CDR3 length equals 11 residues.

The chain employs TRBV18 and TRBJ2-2; TRBD2 is a possible D gene (5 bases). The length of the CDR3 is 12 residues. Germline CDR1 and CDR2: KGHSH and LQKENI. Trimming stripped 4 bases from V and 5 bases from J, with 5 bases between. CDR3 coding DNA: TGTGCCAGCTCACGGGAGACCGGGGAGCTGTTTTTT. Translated, it gives CASSRETGELFF.

This chain uses TRBV15 with TRBJ2-7, with 8 bases identical to TRBD2. J was trimmed by 3 bases and V by 5 bases; bases with no gene match: 15. This CDR3 is built from 17 residues. CDR1 LNHNV and CDR2 YYDKDF come from the germline V gene (reference sequence). The CDR3 reads CATSPKLGGAPFYEQYF. For the CDR3, the DNA is TGTGCCACCAGCCCCAAACTCGGGGGGGCCCCCTTCTACGAGCAGTACTTC.

The chain links TRBV6-5 to TRBJ1-1, with TRBD1 identical over 9 bases. CDR1 is MNHEY and CDR2 is SVGAGI in the germline V gene. The CDR3 extends over 15 amino acids. The trim removed 5 bases at V and 2 bases at J, leaving 6 bases unmatched. This CDR3 is CASSQDRGVNTEAFF. CDR3 bases: TGTGCCAGCAGTCAGGACAGGGGAGTAAACACTGAAGCTTTCTTT.

The chain links TRBV7-9 to TRBJ2-1; 10 bases are shared with TRBD2. Germline V gene sequence: CDR1 SEHNR, CDR2 FQNEAQ (reference sequence). The J segment lost 7 bases and the V segment lost 4 bases, leaving 4 bases of the junction unmatched. The CDR3 sequence is 14 residues long. CDR3 in DNA: TGTGCCAGCAGCTCCCAGCGGGAGGGTAATGAGCAGTTCTTC. Protein: CASSSQREGNEQFF.

The chain has TRBV5-1 and TRBJ2-5; TRBD1 aligns across 10 bases. The CDR3 spans 16 residues. V was clipped by 3 bases and J by 2 bases; unmatched bases: 7. The germline gives CDR1 SGHRS, CDR2 YFSETQ. The CDR3 here is CASSSGTGELQETQYF. The CDR3, as DNA: TGCGCCAGCAGCTCCGGGACAGGGGAATTACAAGAGACCCAGTACTTC.

This clone was recorded only once. This chain connects TRBV4-2 to TRBJ2-7, with TRBD2 identical over 8 bases. V lost 0 bases to trimming and J lost 0 bases; unmatched junction nucleotides: 10. CDR3 length equals 18 residues. Looked up from germline, CDR1 is LGHNA and CDR2 is YNFKEQ. This CDR3 is CASSQDEGAGGHSYEQYF. Written as DNA, the CDR3 is TGTGCCAGCAGCCAAGACGAAGGGGCGGGAGGCCACTCCTACGAGCAGTACTTC.

This chain links TRBV9 with TRBJ1-1, with a possible D match to TRBD1 (5 bases). The CDR3 covers 16 residues. In germline, CDR1 is SGDLS, CDR2 YYNGEE. V lost 0 bases to trimming and J lost 0 bases, with 12 bases between them. Here the CDR3 DNA reads TGTGCCAGCAGCGTAGATGGGGCAGGGCTGAACACTGAAGCTTTCTTT. Translating it yields CASSVDGAGLNTEAFF.

The chain is built from TRBV5-4 and TRBJ1-3, with a weak D call TRBD1 (6 bases). The germline V gene encodes CDR1 SGHNT and CDR2 YYREEE (reference sequence). The CDR3 loop spans 15 amino acids. The V end was cut by 0 bases, the J end by 1 base, with 8 bases between. CDR3 coding DNA: TGTGCCAGCAGCTTGGCAGGGGCGTCTGGAAACACCATATATTTT. Translation: CASSLAGASGNTIYF.

This clone was counted only a few times. The chain is built from TRBV25-1 and TRBJ2-1; possible D gene TRBD2, 5 bases. This CDR3 region has 16 residues. Germline lookup yields CDR1 MGHDK and CDR2 SYGVNS. V was pared by 2 bases and J by 0 bases, with 11 bases between. The CDR3 DNA is TGTGCCAGCAGTGAACGGGGAAGTAGCTCCTACAATGAGCAGTTCTTC. Protein: CASSERGSSSYNEQFF.

The V gene is TRBV19, the J gene TRBJ1-1; D gene uncertain. V was pared by 3 bases and J by 2 bases, with 4 bases between. The length of the CDR3 is 12 residues. Germline V gives CDR1 LNHDA, CDR2 SQIVND (reference sequence). The CDR3: CASSILNTEAFF. The CDR3 bases are TGTGCCAGTAGTATTCTAAACACTGAAGCTTTCTTT.

The rearrangement links TRBV7-9 to TRBJ2-3; 10 nucleotides match TRBD2. This CDR3 is 16 amino acids long. The germline CDR1 and CDR2 sequences are SEHNR and FQNEAQ (reference sequence). J lost 4 bases, V lost 2 bases, and 6 bases had no gene match. CDR3 residues: CASSLRIAGGSDTQYF. The CDR3 DNA follows: TGTGCCAGCAGCTTACGAATAGCGGGGGGATCAGATACGCAGTATTTT.

The chain recombines TRBV15 with TRBJ2-7; TRBD2 aligns across 14 bases. After removal of 1 base from V and 6 bases from J, the junction contained 5 bases not matched to a gene. Germline values: CDR1 LNHNV, CDR2 YYDKDF (reference sequence). There are 16 residues in the CDR3. For the CDR3, the DNA is TGTGCCACCAGCAGAGCGACTAGCGGGGGGGCGAGCGAGCAGTACTTC. Amino acid sequence: CATSRATSGGASEQYF.

Points on this clone: The sample holds other DNA sequences that translate to the same CDR3. V is TRBV5-4 and J is TRBJ1-2, with 9 nucleotides matching TRBD1. Germline V lookup: CDR1 SGHNT, CDR2 YYREEE (reference sequence). The V and J ends lost 4 bases and 5 bases, in that order; junction bases with no gene match: 3. The CDR3 totals 13 residues. CDR3 in amino acids: CASSLDRGYGYTF. CDR3 nucleotide sequence: TGTGCCAGCAGCCTCGACAGGGGGTATGGCTACACCTTC.

This sequence joins TRBV5-5 and TRBJ2-7; D remains unclear. Trimming shortened V by 3 bases and J by 1 base, and 11 bases separated the two germline ends. Germline CDR1 reads SGHKS; CDR2 reads YYEKEE (reference sequence). The CDR3 totals 14 residues. CDR3 in amino acids: CASSSQAGSYEQYF. The CDR3 DNA reads TGTGCCAGCAGCTCCCAGGCAGGATCCTACGAGCAGTACTTC.

The chain employs TRBV7-9 and TRBJ2-7, with unresolved D. Trimming shortened V by 9 bases and J by 6 bases, and 18 bases separated the two germline ends. The CDR3 contains 13 residues. Germline V gene lookup returns CDR1 SEHNR and CDR2 FQNEAQ (reference sequence). The CDR3 reads CASTSAGQLEQYF. CDR3 DNA sequence: TGTGCCAGTACCTCGGCTGGGCAGCTCGAGCAGTACTTC.

The chain couples TRBV5-1 to TRBJ2-7; the match to TRBD1 covers 8 bases. Germline V gene data show CDR1 as SGHRS and CDR2 as YFSETQ. This CDR3 is 15 amino acids long. The ends lost 5 bases at V and 2 bases at J; junction bases unmatched: 9. The CDR3 DNA reads as TGCGCCAGCAGGAACAGGACAGGGCCCACCTACGAGCAGTACTTC. The encoded protein is CASRNRTGPTYEQYF. The full variable domain, completed using reference TRBV5-1 and TRBJ2-7, is KAGVTQTPRYLIKTRGQQVTLSCSPISGHRSVSWYQQTPGQGLQFLFEYFSETQRNKGNFPGRFSGRQFSNSRSEMNVSTLELGDSALYLCASRNRTGPTYEQYFGPGTRLTVT.

This rearrangement joins TRBV4-1 to TRBJ2-1; perhaps TRBD2 as D (5 bases). V lost 7 bases, J lost 6 bases, and 13 bases lay in between. Per germline, CDR1 MGHRA and CDR2 YSYEKL. The CDR3 is made up of 13 amino acids. This CDR3 reads CASTPPGFNEQFF. The CDR3, as DNA: TGCGCCAGCACACCTCCGGGATTCAATGAGCAGTTCTTC.